What follows describes a single T cell receptor (beta chain). This entry comes from a study of CD8 T cells in Susac syndrome. Germline V gene sequence: CDR1 SGHAT, CDR2 FQNNGV. CDR3 length: 12 amino acids. The V end was cut by 3 bases, the J end by 5 bases, with 8 bases between. Reverse transcription of 0.5 to 1 ug RNA was performed with random hexamers. TCRdb called the immunoSEQ multiplex PCR reads again in MiXCR, with one record for every CDR3 protein. The sample lists about 180,000 distinct CDR3 sequences, approximately 96% occurring once. The chain joins TRBV11-2 to TRBJ2-7, with D uncertain. Sequenced sample: CD4+ T cells from PBMCs. The source is a human donor with multiple sclerosis. CDR3 in DNA: TGTGCCAGCAGCTTTGCAGCTAACGAGCAGTACTTC. It specifies CASSFAANEQYF.